This T cell receptor (beta chain) was observed in a study of radiotherapy plus CTLA-4 blockade in lung cancer. Assay used: immunoSEQ multiplex PCR; TCRdb lists only in-frame clones, some missing. The data show approximately 72,000 clones, 78% seen once. Focal radiation with ipilimumab CTLA-4 blockade was given to patients with chemo-refractory metastatic non-small-cell lung cancer. The sequenced sample was peripheral blood, obtained from a patient treated with radiotherapy plus ipilimumab. The receptor was isolated from a human donor with non-small cell lung cancer who had a complete response to radiotherapy plus ipilimumab.

CDR3 protein: CASSVKQGGGELFF. CDR3 nucleotides: TGTGCCAGCAGCGTCAAGCAAGGGGGTGGGGAGCTGTTTTTT. This chain connects TRBV9 to TRBJ2-2; perhaps TRBD1 as D (6 bases). CDR3 length: 14 amino acids. Germline V gene lookup returns CDR1 SGDLS and CDR2 YYNGEE. With 2 bases removed from V and 8 bases from J, the gap between germline ends came to 13 bases. The whole variable domain, remainder taken from reference TRBV9 and TRBJ2-2, is DSGVTQTPKHLITATGQRVTLRCSPRSGDLSVYWYQQSLDQGLQFLIQYYNGEERAKGNILERFSAQQFPDLHSELNLSSLELGDSALYFCASSVKQGGGELFFGEGSRLTVL.